Here is one TCR beta chain with its context. CDR1 is SGDLS, CDR2 YYNGEE, per germline. The CDR3 is made up of 15 amino acids. Trimming shortened V by 4 bases and J by 3 bases, and 16 bases separated the two germline ends. TCRdb recomputed calls from the 5' RACE reads with MiXCR, one row per CDR3 protein. The repertoire holds around 610,000 distinct CDR3 sequences, with 13% as singletons. The record originates from a study of T cells after yellow fever vaccination. Sequencing used PBMCs, obtained on the day of the yellow fever booster vaccination. The rearrangement joins TRBV9 to TRBJ1-1; D is possibly TRBD1 (6 bases). The TCR originated in a man aged 30 to 39 who received the YFV17D yellow fever vaccine. The CDR3 loop is CASSPTGGTDTEAFF. DNA of the CDR3: TGTGCCAGCAGCCCCACCGGGGGCACGGACACTGAAGCTTTCTTT.